This T cell receptor (beta chain) was obtained from a study of blood T cells in healthy people across ages. Next came a second PCR, run for about 6 to 12 cycles, which used a sample-barcoded 5' primer along with a J-beta primer mix. Researchers report that a template-switch adaptor with 12 random nucleotides tagged each cDNA molecule. TCRdb reprocessed the 5' RACE reads via MiXCR and lists one record per CDR3 protein. This table has roughly 1.5 million distinct CDR3 sequences, about 45% appearing once. This clonotype came up a few times. Between the trimmed V and J ends, which lost 0 bases and 3 bases, there was a span of 9 bases. Germline V gives CDR1 LGHDT, CDR2 YNNKEL (reference sequence). The CDR3 is 14 amino acids.

The sequenced sample was blood. The chain has TRBV3-1 and TRBJ2-7; D is unclear. The receptor was derived from a woman under 30 in good health. CDR3 in amino acids: CASSQDLNGYEQYF. As DNA, the CDR3 is TGTGCCAGCAGCCAAGATCTTAACGGCTACGAGCAGTACTTC.